The rows below give T cell receptor beta chains drawn from one sample of a study of PD-1 blockade in mismatch repair-deficient tumors. TCRdb's copy holds only in-frame clones and misses some; the assay was immunoSEQ multiplex PCR. The sample includes about 3,700 clones, 78% of them seen just once. The material was primary tumor tissue, obtained from a patient treated with pembrolizumab. The receptors stem from an adult with mismatch repair-deficient cancer. CDR3s include the opening cysteine and the closing phenylalanine or tryptophan. D genes are given only for firm matches. Rows may omit the clone size; those that give it use once, few, many or a size class.

clone_size: -; v_call: TRBV7-3; d_call: -; j_call: TRBJ2-1; cdr3_nt: TGTGCCAGCAGTCACGACTACCCCCCAAGCTCCTACAATGAGCAGTTCTTC; cdr3_aa: CASSHDYPPSSYNEQFF
clone_size: -; v_call: TRBV7-9; d_call: TRBD1; j_call: TRBJ1-1; cdr3_nt: TGTGCCAGCTCCCGGGACAGGGGTGCTGAAGCTTTCTTT; cdr3_aa: CASSRDRGAEAFF
clone_size: -; v_call: TRBV14; d_call: -; j_call: TRBJ2-7; cdr3_nt: TGTGCCAGCAGCCCCCCGCAGGGTAGTCCCTACGAGCAGTACTTC; cdr3_aa: CASSPPQGSPYEQYF
clone_size: -; v_call: TRBV9; d_call: -; j_call: TRBJ2-7; cdr3_nt: TGTGCCAGCAGCGGCGGAGGGGCCCACGAGCAGTACTTC; cdr3_aa: CASSGGGAHEQYF
clone_size: -; v_call: TRBV28; d_call: TRBD1; j_call: TRBJ2-7; cdr3_nt: TGTGCCAGCAGTACTCTTCGGGACAGTGGTTCCTACGAGCAGTACTTC; cdr3_aa: CASSTLRDSGSYEQYF
clone_size: -; v_call: TRBV16; d_call: TRBD2; j_call: TRBJ2-7; cdr3_nt: TGTGCCAGCAGCCCGGGACTAGCGGGAGGGATTTTCTACGAGCAGTACTTC; cdr3_aa: CASSPGLAGGIFYEQYF
clone_size: -; v_call: TRBV10-1; d_call: -; j_call: TRBJ2-1; cdr3_nt: TGCGCCAGCCGGATGGAGGACTCTGACAATGAGCAGTTCTTC; cdr3_aa: CASRMEDSDNEQFF
clone_size: once; v_call: TRBV6-1; d_call: -; j_call: TRBJ1-5; cdr3_nt: TGTGCCAGCAGTGATGTTTTTGGCCCCGGGTCCCAGCATTTT; cdr3_aa: CASSDVFGPGSQHF
clone_size: once; v_call: TRBV9; d_call: -; j_call: TRBJ2-3; cdr3_nt: TGTGCCAGCAGGTGGACCCGGGGGGACACTAGCACAGATACGCAGTATTTT; cdr3_aa: CASRWTRGDTSTDTQYF
clone_size: -; v_call: TRBV19; d_call: -; j_call: TRBJ1-1; cdr3_nt: TGTGCCAGTAGTATCAGTTTGAACACTGAAGCTTTCTTT; cdr3_aa: CASSISLNTEAFF
clone_size: -; v_call: TRBV10-3; d_call: -; j_call: TRBJ1-1; cdr3_nt: TGTGCCATCAGTGAGGGGGGAGGGGGTGGGACTGAAGCTTTCTTT; cdr3_aa: CAISEGGGGGTEAFF
clone_size: -; v_call: TRBV6-6; d_call: -; j_call: TRBJ1-5; cdr3_nt: TGTGCCAGCAGTTACTCCGACAGAGGCCCTTCGCATTTT; cdr3_aa: CASSYSDRGPSHF
clone_size: -; v_call: TRBV19; d_call: TRBD2; j_call: TRBJ2-1; cdr3_nt: TGTGCCAGTAGGGGGGGTAGCGGGGAAACCTACAATGAGCAGTTCTTC; cdr3_aa: CASRGGSGETYNEQFF
clone_size: -; v_call: TRBV7-6; d_call: -; j_call: TRBJ2-2; cdr3_nt: TGTGCCAGCAGCTCCAGACTAGTAGCCGGGGAGCTGTTTTTT; cdr3_aa: CASSSRLVAGELFF
clone_size: -; v_call: TRBV27; d_call: -; j_call: TRBJ2-7; cdr3_nt: TGTGCCAGCAGTCAGGACAGACGGAGCTCCTACGAGCAGTACTTC; cdr3_aa: CASSQDRRSSYEQYF
clone_size: -; v_call: TRBV27; d_call: -; j_call: TRBJ2-6; cdr3_nt: TGTGCCAGCAGCTCACTCTGGGCCAACGTCCTGACTTTC; cdr3_aa: CASSSLWANVLTF
clone_size: -; v_call: TRBV14; d_call: -; j_call: TRBJ1-2; cdr3_nt: TGTGCCAGCAGCCAAGGAGGAACTTGGGGGCACTTCTATGGCTACACCTTC; cdr3_aa: CASSQGGTWGHFYGYTF
clone_size: -; v_call: TRBV19; d_call: TRBD1; j_call: TRBJ1-4; cdr3_nt: TGTGCCAGTAGTAGGCCCGGGACAGGGCAAGAAAAACTGTTTTTT; cdr3_aa: CASSRPGTGQEKLFF
clone_size: -; v_call: TRBV13; d_call: TRBD2; j_call: TRBJ2-5; cdr3_nt: TGTGCCAGCAGCTTAACTAGCGGCCAAGAGACCCAGTACTTC; cdr3_aa: CASSLTSGQETQYF
clone_size: -; v_call: TRBV19; d_call: TRBD2; j_call: TRBJ2-1; cdr3_nt: TGTGCCAGTAGTCCTCCTTGGACTAGCGGGAGAGAGTCCTACAATGAGCAGTTCTTC; cdr3_aa: CASSPPWTSGRESYNEQFF
clone_size: -; v_call: TRBV5-5; d_call: TRBD2; j_call: TRBJ2-7; cdr3_nt: TGTGCCAGCAGCTTGGGCGGGAGGGCCGTCTACGAGCAGTACTTC; cdr3_aa: CASSLGGRAVYEQYF
clone_size: -; v_call: TRBV5-5; d_call: TRBD2; j_call: TRBJ2-7; cdr3_nt: TGTGCCAGCAGCTTGAGGTCACTAGCGGGAGGGATAAGGGAGCAGTACTTC; cdr3_aa: CASSLRSLAGGIREQYF
clone_size: few; v_call: TRBV5-5; d_call: -; j_call: TRBJ1-1; cdr3_nt: TGTGCCAGCAGAGGAGAGGTTGACACTGAAGCTTTCTTT; cdr3_aa: CASRGEVDTEAFF
clone_size: -; v_call: TRBV30; d_call: -; j_call: TRBJ1-1; cdr3_nt: TGTGCCTGCTCGGGATCCATGAACACTGAAGCTTTCTTT; cdr3_aa: CACSGSMNTEAFF
clone_size: -; v_call: TRBV6-5; d_call: -; j_call: TRBJ2-3; cdr3_nt: TGTGCCAGCAGCCAGGCCCGGGGGACGCAGTATTTT; cdr3_aa: CASSQARGTQYF
clone_size: -; v_call: TRBV5-1; d_call: -; j_call: TRBJ2-2; cdr3_nt: TGCGCCAGCAGCGTTACAGGTTTTACCGGGGAGCTGTTTTTT; cdr3_aa: CASSVTGFTGELFF
clone_size: -; v_call: TRBV18; d_call: TRBD1; j_call: TRBJ2-5; cdr3_nt: TGTGCCAGCTCACCAACAGGGGGCGGTTTGGAGACCCAGTACTTC; cdr3_aa: CASSPTGGGLETQYF
clone_size: -; v_call: TRBV9; d_call: -; j_call: TRBJ2-3; cdr3_nt: TGTGCCAGCAGCGGCACAGGGTTGGGTACGCAGTATTTT; cdr3_aa: CASSGTGLGTQYF
clone_size: -; v_call: TRBV28; d_call: TRBD1; j_call: TRBJ1-5; cdr3_nt: TGTGCCACCACAGGGGGGGGCTGGGGCAATCAGCCCCAGCATTTT; cdr3_aa: CATTGGGWGNQPQHF
clone_size: few; v_call: TRBV11-1; d_call: -; j_call: TRBJ1-3; cdr3_nt: TGTGCCAGCAGCTTTCAGCCAACAGGGAACACCATATATTTT; cdr3_aa: CASSFQPTGNTIYF
clone_size: once; v_call: TRBV10-3; d_call: TRBD2; j_call: TRBJ2-5; cdr3_nt: TGTGCCATCAGTGAGTCGACTAGCGGGAGTTTTAGAGAGACCCAGTACTTC; cdr3_aa: CAISESTSGSFRETQYF
clone_size: once; v_call: TRBV9; d_call: -; j_call: TRBJ2-6; cdr3_nt: TGTGCCAGCAGCGTAGACTCCTCTGGGGCCAACGTCCTGACTTTC; cdr3_aa: CASSVDSSGANVLTF
clone_size: -; v_call: TRBV9; d_call: -; j_call: TRBJ2-7; cdr3_nt: TGTGCCAGCAGCCGGGGAACTACCTACGAGCAGTACTTC; cdr3_aa: CASSRGTTYEQYF
clone_size: -; v_call: TRBV7-9; d_call: TRBD1; j_call: TRBJ2-5; cdr3_nt: TGTGCCAGCAGCGCCGGGACAGGGGGACAGATCCAGTACTTC; cdr3_aa: CASSAGTGGQIQYF
clone_size: -; v_call: TRBV5-1; d_call: -; j_call: TRBJ2-2; cdr3_nt: TGCGCCAGCAATAAAGCGGGACAAGGGGCCGGGGAGCTGTTTTTT; cdr3_aa: CASNKAGQGAGELFF
clone_size: once; v_call: TRBV30; d_call: TRBD1; j_call: TRBJ1-5; cdr3_nt: TGTGCCTGGGGACAGGGGGGCAATCAGCCCCAGCATTTT; cdr3_aa: CAWGQGGNQPQHF
clone_size: -; v_call: TRBV28; d_call: -; j_call: TRBJ2-6; cdr3_nt: TGTGCCAGCACCTCGGCAGGGGTTAGTCCTGGGGCCAACGTCCTGACTTTC; cdr3_aa: CASTSAGVSPGANVLTF
clone_size: -; v_call: TRBV4-1; d_call: TRBD1; j_call: TRBJ2-5; cdr3_nt: TGCGCCAGCAGCCTCGGACAGGGGGTCGGAGTAAAGTACCAAGAGACCCAGTACTTC; cdr3_aa: CASSLGQGVGVKYQETQYF
clone_size: few; v_call: TRBV28; d_call: TRBD2; j_call: TRBJ2-3; cdr3_nt: TGTGCCAGCAGGATTCTAGCGGGAGGCTTAGATACGCAGTATTTT; cdr3_aa: CASRILAGGLDTQYF
clone_size: -; v_call: TRBV5-1; d_call: -; j_call: TRBJ2-2; cdr3_nt: TGCGCCAGCAGCTTGCACGGGATCCCCACCGGGGAGCTGTTTTTT; cdr3_aa: CASSLHGIPTGELFF
clone_size: -; v_call: TRBV9; d_call: TRBD1; j_call: TRBJ1-2; cdr3_nt: TGTGCCAGCAGCGTAGCAGAGACAGGGTTTATATTGGGCTACACCTTC; cdr3_aa: CASSVAETGFILGYTF
clone_size: -; v_call: TRBV9; d_call: -; j_call: TRBJ2-1; cdr3_nt: TGTGCCAGCAGCGTAGTGGGGGGGCAGAATGATGAGCAGTTCTTC; cdr3_aa: CASSVVGGQNDEQFF
clone_size: -; v_call: TRBV28; d_call: TRBD1; j_call: TRBJ2-7; cdr3_nt: TGTGCCAGCGGGCGACAGGGGGTCTACGAGCAGTACTTC; cdr3_aa: CASGRQGVYEQYF
clone_size: -; v_call: TRBV10-3; d_call: -; j_call: TRBJ1-1; cdr3_nt: TGTGCCATCAGTGTCAGGGATAACACTGAAGCTTTCTTT; cdr3_aa: CAISVRDNTEAFF
clone_size: -; v_call: TRBV9; d_call: TRBD1; j_call: TRBJ1-2; cdr3_nt: TGTGCCAGCAGCGTAGATACGGGCAGGGGGTATGGCTACACCTTC; cdr3_aa: CASSVDTGRGYGYTF
clone_size: -; v_call: TRBV19; d_call: -; j_call: TRBJ2-3; cdr3_nt: TGTGCCAGTAGTATAGAGGGCTTAGAGACGCAGTATTTT; cdr3_aa: CASSIEGLETQYF
clone_size: -; v_call: TRBV9; d_call: TRBD1; j_call: TRBJ1-4; cdr3_nt: TGTGCCAGCAGCGTAGATGGAGGACAGGGTAGGACTAATGAAAAACTGTTTTTT; cdr3_aa: CASSVDGGQGRTNEKLFF
clone_size: -; v_call: TRBV9; d_call: TRBD2; j_call: TRBJ2-1; cdr3_nt: TGTGCCAGCAGCGAGGGGACTAGCCTAGACTCCTACAATGAGCAGTTCTTC; cdr3_aa: CASSEGTSLDSYNEQFF
clone_size: -; v_call: TRBV6-5; d_call: -; j_call: TRBJ1-4; cdr3_nt: TGTGCCAGCAGTTATCGTACTACGGGGGAAAAACTGTTTTTT; cdr3_aa: CASSYRTTGEKLFF
clone_size: -; v_call: TRBV27; d_call: -; j_call: TRBJ1-4; cdr3_nt: TGTGCCAGCAGTCCTCTCGGCGCCAGGGGTGCAACTAATGAAAAACTGTTTTTT; cdr3_aa: CASSPLGARGATNEKLFF
clone_size: once; v_call: TRBV6-5; d_call: -; j_call: TRBJ2-7; cdr3_nt: TGTGCCAGCAGTTTCGGGACTCTACTCTCCTACGAGCAGTACTTC; cdr3_aa: CASSFGTLLSYEQYF
clone_size: -; v_call: TRBV19; d_call: TRBD1; j_call: TRBJ2-7; cdr3_nt: TGTGCCAGTAGTATTTGGGGACAGGGGGCCGGTGAGCAGTACTTC; cdr3_aa: CASSIWGQGAGEQYF
clone_size: -; v_call: TRBV29-1; d_call: TRBD1; j_call: TRBJ2-7; cdr3_nt: TGCAGCGTCGCCTGGCCAGGGGGCGCTTACGAGCAGTACTTC; cdr3_aa: CSVAWPGGAYEQYF
clone_size: once; v_call: TRBV11-2; d_call: -; j_call: TRBJ2-1; cdr3_nt: TGTGCCAGCAGCTGGAGCGGTGGGTACAATGAGCAGTTCTTC; cdr3_aa: CASSWSGGYNEQFF
clone_size: -; v_call: TRBV7-9; d_call: TRBD2; j_call: TRBJ2-7; cdr3_nt: TGTGCCAGCAGCTTAAGCGGGAGTGAATACGAGCAGTACTTC; cdr3_aa: CASSLSGSEYEQYF